These T cell receptor beta chains were read from a single sample in a study of blood T cell repertoires in COVID-19. Libraries were prepared by immunoSEQ multiplex PCR; TCRdb keeps only in-frame clonotypes and omits some of them. The sample has roughly 120,000 clones, about 85% seen once. The source material was peripheral blood. The receptors were sampled from a human donor in a cohort sampled during active COVID-19. The CDR3 runs from the conserved cysteine through the conserved F or W. D genes are given only for firm matches. Part of the rows lack a size; the others show once, few, many or a class for expanded clones.

>-|TRBV11-2|13|TRBJ1-1|-
TGTGCCAGCAGCTTAGGTCAGAACACTGAAGCTTTCTTT
CASSLGQNTEAFF
>-|TRBV27|19|TRBJ1-5|TRBD1
TGTGCCAGCAGCCGTAGGCGGGGACAGAACGAAAATAACAATCAGCCCCAGCATTTT
CASSRRRGQNENNNQPQHF
>few|TRBV27|15|TRBJ2-5|-
TGTGCCAGCAGTTTATTAGGCAGGCGCCAAGAGACCCAGTACTTC
CASSLLGRRQETQYF
>-|TRBV6-5|13|TRBJ1-5|-
TGTGCCAGCAGGTACACAGGGAATCAGCCCCAGCATTTT
CASRYTGNQPQHF
>once|TRBV4-2|17|TRBJ2-1|TRBD2
TGTGCCAGCAGCCAAGACAGGGAAGCGGGGACCTACAATGAGCAGTTCTTC
CASSQDREAGTYNEQFF
>-|TRBV25-1|15|TRBJ2-5|TRBD1
TGTGCCAGCAGTGATGGCTCAGGGGGCAAGAAGACCCAGTACTTC
CASSDGSGGKKTQYF
>-|TRBV7-2|15|TRBJ1-3|-
TGTGCCAGCAGCCCTCTACGGGTCCCTGGAAACACCATATATTTT
CASSPLRVPGNTIYF
>-|TRBV7-8|16|TRBJ2-1|-
TGTGCCAGCAGCTACGACAGGTCCACCCTGAACAATGAGCAGTTCTTC
CASSYDRSTLNNEQFF
>-|TRBV25-1|14|TRBJ2-1|TRBD2
TGTGCCAGCAGTGAAAGCGGGGGCCCCCTAGAGCAGTTCTTC
CASSESGGPLEQFF
>-|TRBV18|17|TRBJ2-1|TRBD2
TGTGCCAGCTCCATCGAGATTCAGGCAACGGGAGGTCTTGAGCAGTTCTTC
CASSIEIQATGGLEQFF
>-|TRBV10-1|13|TRBJ2-7|TRBD1
TGCGCCAGCAGTGACAGGGGGAGTCTTCGGCAGTACTTC
CASSDRGSLRQYF
>-|TRBV5-4|17|TRBJ2-7|-
TGTGCCAGCAGCCCTCCCCCGTTAGGAGGGGGGGTAGGAGAGCAGTACTTC
CASSPPPLGGGVGEQYF
>-|TRBV9|14|TRBJ1-6|-
TGTGCCAGCAGCGGGGAGGGCAGCAATTCACCCCTCCACTTT
CASSGEGSNSPLHF
>-|TRBV5-8|10|TRBJ1-6|-
TGTGCCAGCAGCTTATCGGCCCTCCACTTT
CASSLSALHF
>-|TRBV5-1|16|TRBJ2-1|-
TGCGCCAGCGGCACAGGGGGGGTTGGCTCCTACAATGAGCAGTTCTTC
CASGTGGVGSYNEQFF
>-|TRBV10-3|13|TRBJ2-7|TRBD1
TGTGCCATCAATTCCGGGACAGGGTCCGAGCAGTACTTC
CAINSGTGSEQYF
>-|TRBV14|12|TRBJ2-7|-
TGTGCCAGCAGCCAACTACACGGGGAGCAGTACTTC
CASSQLHGEQYF
>few|TRBV27|15|TRBJ2-1|TRBD1
TGTGCCAGCAGTACCCAGGACAGGGTGGTCAATGAGCAGTTCTTC
CASSTQDRVVNEQFF
>-|TRBV19|14|TRBJ1-3|-
TGTGCCAGTAGTATGGCCGGAGGCCGAAACACCATATATTTT
CASSMAGGRNTIYF
>-|TRBV6-6|16|TRBJ2-7|-
TGTGCCAGCAGTTACGAACAGGGTATAAGTTCCTACGAGCAGTACTTC
CASSYEQGISSYEQYF
>-|TRBV27|14|TRBJ2-7|TRBD1
TGTGCCAGCAGTTCGGGACAGACTTTATACGAGCAGTACTTC
CASSSGQTLYEQYF
>once|TRBV14|15|TRBJ2-5|-
TGTGCCAGCAGCCAAGCCGGAGCGGTCCAAGAGACCCAGTACTTC
CASSQAGAVQETQYF
>-|TRBV5-1|17|TRBJ1-6|-
TGCGCCAGCAGCTTGGATAGAGACAGCAGACATAATTCACCCCTCCACTTT
CASSLDRDSRHNSPLHF
>few|TRBV18|14|TRBJ1-5|-
TGTGCCAGCTCACCAACGGCGGGGACTCAGCCCCAGCATTTT
CASSPTAGTQPQHF
>-|TRBV10-3|14|TRBJ2-1|TRBD2
TGTGCCATAAGGCCGGGGACGGCGGGGGATGAGCAGTTCTTC
CAIRPGTAGDEQFF
>-|TRBV6-1|16|TRBJ1-3|-
TGTGCCAGCAGTGACTGGGTCGGGAGATCTGGAAACACCATATATTTT
CASSDWVGRSGNTIYF
>-|TRBV28|14|TRBJ2-3|-
TGTGCCAGCAGTTTGCGGGGTCCCCCAGATACGCAGTATTTT
CASSLRGPPDTQYF
>-|TRBV19|15|TRBJ2-7|-
TGTGCCAGTACCCCGGGACAAACGAACGCCTACGAGCAGTACTTC
CASTPGQTNAYEQYF
>once|TRBV3-1/TRBV3-2|15|TRBJ1-3|-
TGTGCCAGCAGCCCATGGGAGGGGACTGGAAACACCATATATTTT
CASSPWEGTGNTIYF
>-|TRBV28|15|TRBJ2-3|TRBD2
TGTGCCAGCAAGAGAGCGGGAGTTAGTTCAGATACGCAGTATTTT
CASKRAGVSSDTQYF
>-|TRBV19|16|TRBJ2-1|TRBD1
TGTGCCAGTAGTCAAAGAGGGGGCGGCTCCTACAATGAGCAGTTCTTC
CASSQRGGGSYNEQFF
>-|TRBV11-3|15|TRBJ1-4|TRBD1
TGTGCTAGCAGCGATAAGGGGGCCTCTAATGAAAAACTGTTTTTT
CASSDKGASNEKLFF
>-|TRBV3-1/TRBV3-2|14|TRBJ2-1|TRBD2
TGTGCCAGCAGCCAAGACGTCGGGAGGAATGAGCAGTTCTTC
CASSQDVGRNEQFF
>once|TRBV28|15|TRBJ1-5|TRBD1
TGTGCCAGCAGTTTAGCCACAGGGGGCAGGCAGCCCCAGCATTTT
CASSLATGGRQPQHF
>-|TRBV30|14|TRBJ2-7|-
TGTGCCTGGACCCCCAGGAGGGTCTCCTACGAGCAGTACTTC
CAWTPRRVSYEQYF
>-|TRBV10-3|13|TRBJ1-1|TRBD1
TGTGCCATCAGCGGTGAGGGGGCCACTGAAGCTTTCTTT
CAISGEGATEAFF
>-|TRBV6-5|15|TRBJ2-3|TRBD2
TGTGCCAGCCACTCCGGGACTAGCGGGGGGAATACGCAGTATTTT
CASHSGTSGGNTQYF
>-|TRBV7-3|13|TRBJ1-1|-
TGTGCCAGCAGCTTCACATCGAACACTGAAGCTTTCTTT
CASSFTSNTEAFF
>-|TRBV14|15|TRBJ1-1|-
TGTGCCAGCAGCCCACTCGGTTCAATGAACACTGAAGCTTTCTTT
CASSPLGSMNTEAFF
>-|TRBV3-1/TRBV3-2|17|TRBJ1-5|TRBD1
TGTGCCAGCAGCCAAGGACTGGGACAGGGGCGGCGGCAGCCCCAGCATTTT
CASSQGLGQGRRQPQHF
>-|TRBV28|14|TRBJ1-2|-
TGTGCCAGCAGCTCCCCCGGGGAGGCCGGGGGCTACACCTTC
CASSSPGEAGGYTF
>-|TRBV11-2|15|TRBJ1-2|TRBD1
TGTGCCAGCAGCTCTACTCGGACAGGGGAGGGTGGCTACACCTTC
CASSSTRTGEGGYTF
>-|TRBV28|11|TRBJ2-5|TRBD1
TGTGCCAGCAGTACCCGGGACAGGAGGAACTTC
CASSTRDRRNF
>-|TRBV19|15|TRBJ1-5|-
TGTGCCAGTAGTATCTACCCGGGGAGGAATCAGCCCCAGCATTTT
CASSIYPGRNQPQHF
>-|TRBV5-8|14|TRBJ2-3|TRBD2
TGTGCCAGCGGTAGCGGGGGGGCAAGAGATACGCAGTATTTT
CASGSGGARDTQYF
>-|TRBV2|13|TRBJ1-6|-
TGTGCCAGCAGCCCGGGGTATAATTCACCCCTCCACTTT
CASSPGYNSPLHF
>-|TRBV6-5|15|TRBJ1-1|-
TGTGCCAGCAGTCGCCAGGATATAATGAACACTGAAGCTTTCTTT
CASSRQDIMNTEAFF
>-|TRBV30|16|TRBJ1-5|-
TGTGCCTGGAGCCCCGGGGGGGCCAGGGCGGTACAGCCCCAGCATTTT
CAWSPGGARAVQPQHF
>once|TRBV5-4|16|TRBJ1-3|-
TGTGCCAGCAGCCCCCTTCCATCGACATATGAAAACACCATATATTTT
CASSPLPSTYENTIYF
>-|TRBV6-6|13|TRBJ2-2|-
TGTGCCAGCACCCCATTAGATCCCGGGGAGCTGTTTTTT
CASTPLDPGELFF
>-|TRBV3-1/TRBV3-2|13|TRBJ1-2|-
TGTGCCAGCAGCCAAGATTGGGAGGGTAGCTACACCTTC
CASSQDWEGSYTF
>few|TRBV6-5|15|TRBJ2-2|TRBD2
TGTGCCAGCAGTCACCGGACTAGCCAGGCCGGGGAGCTGTTTTTT
CASSHRTSQAGELFF
>-|TRBV11-1|14|TRBJ2-7|-
TGTGCCAGCAGCTCGGGACAAGGACCCTACGAGCAGTACTTC
CASSSGQGPYEQYF
>-|TRBV23-1|15|TRBJ2-2|-
TGCGCCAGCTTCCCACCGGGACAGAACACCGGGGAGCTGTTTTTT
CASFPPGQNTGELFF
>-|TRBV3-1/TRBV3-2|15|TRBJ1-5|-
TGTGCCAGCAGCCAAGATGCGGCGGGGCATCAGCCCCAGCATTTT
CASSQDAAGHQPQHF
>-|TRBV24-1|17|TRBJ2-3|-
TGTGCCACCAGTGGTGACCCTCGGGAGCGCGGCACAGATACGCAGTATTTT
CATSGDPRERGTDTQYF
>few|TRBV6-5|15|TRBJ2-6|-
TGTGCCAGCAGGTCCGGGGGCTCTGGGGCCAACGTCCTGACTTTC
CASRSGGSGANVLTF
>-|TRBV25-1|12|TRBJ1-6|-
TGTGCCAGCAGTGTAAACAGGGAGATCCTCCACTTT
CASSVNREILHF
>once|TRBV18|14|TRBJ2-1|-
TGTGCCAGCTCACCACAGGGGCGGGGCAATGAGCAGTTCTTC
CASSPQGRGNEQFF
>-|TRBV30|14|TRBJ1-5|TRBD1
TGTGCCTGGGCCGCGGGACAGGGAAATCAGCCCCAGCATTTT
CAWAAGQGNQPQHF